This T cell receptor beta chain appears in the sequencing data of a study of blood T cell repertoires in COVID-19. Study information: The samples span acute and convalescent COVID-19 from the United States, Italy and Spain.

Measured with immunoSEQ multiplex PCR; TCRdb has only the in-frame clones, and not every one. The sample holds some 150,000 clones, 80% to 90% seen once. The CDR3 has 15 residues. Trimming stripped 0 bases from V and 1 base from J, with 9 bases between. From germline, CDR1 is MGHRA and CDR2 YSYEKL. The clonotype originates from a human donor in a cohort sampled during active COVID-19. The chain carries TRBV4-1 and TRBJ1-1; D is uncertain. Material for sequencing was peripheral blood. The CDR3 loop is CASSQENRGNTEAFF. CDR3 DNA: TGCGCCAGCAGCCAAGAGAACCGCGGGAACACTGAAGCTTTCTTT.